The text below deals with one T cell receptor beta chain. Antigen: not known. These data come from a study of shared clonotypes between healthy human individuals. Across the study: There were three CD4 naive, three CD4 memory, two CD8 naive and one CD8 memory plates per donor. Whole-study findings and limits: What naive subsets generally showed was a larger estimated richness than memory subsets showed.

Trimming stripped 0 bases from V and 1 base from J, with 7 bases between. Germline-derived CDR1 and CDR2 are MNHEY and SMNVEV (reference sequence). The CDR3 has 15 amino acids. It was about 210 ng DNA, some 30,000 T cell genomes, that sorted-subset replicate PCRs used. Clones were sequenced by immunoSEQ multiplex PCR, and TCRdb holds only the in-frame ones, with some missing. The table includes more than 550,000 clones, around 70% detected once. This chain joins TRBV27 and TRBJ2-4, with no clear D. The sequencing input was memory CD4+ T cells sorted from blood. Indicated subset: CD45RA-negative fraction. The receptor comes from a woman aged 25 to 39 in good health. The CDR3 bases are TGTGCCAGCAGTTTATCCCGTCTGGCCAAAAACATTCAGTACTTC. Translating it yields CASSLSRLAKNIQYF.